This is a list of T cell receptor beta chains from one sample in a study of T-cell reconstitution after alpha-beta-depleted transplantation in children. From the PCR reads, TCRdb called clonotypes with MiXCR, one entry per CDR3 protein. This table holds just over 350,000 distinct CDR3 sequences, less than 15% found once. Sequences were derived from PBMCs, sampled from the stem cell graft. The receptors come from a human donor who donated a stem cell graft to a child with Fanconi anemia. Both conserved end residues are part of each CDR3. The order of the fields is J gene, D gene, clone size, V gene, CDR3 DNA, CDR3 protein. The D gene is left open where the match is weak. The listing skips clone size in some rows; elsewhere it reads once, few, many or a size class.

J: TRBJ1-2
D: -
size: once
V: TRBV7-3
DNA: TGTGCCAGCAGCTTAGCCCCGAGTGGTGGCTACACCTTC
CDR3: CASSLAPSGGYTF

J: TRBJ1-1
D: -
size: -
V: TRBV2
DNA: TGTGCCTCCAATCAACAGGGCCGGGCGACGGCTGAAGCTTTCTTT
CDR3: CASNQQGRATAEAFF

J: TRBJ2-2
D: -
size: few
V: TRBV5-5
DNA: TGTGCCAGCAGCTCCAACCCCGGGGAGCTGTTTTTT
CDR3: CASSSNPGELFF

J: TRBJ1-2
D: TRBD1
size: many
V: TRBV5-1
DNA: TGCGCCAGCAGCTGGGACAGGTTTCGGGATGGCTACACCTTC
CDR3: CASSWDRFRDGYTF

J: TRBJ1-1
D: -
size: many
V: TRBV29-1
DNA: TGCAGCGCGGTTAAAGGACAAATCACTGAAGCTTTCTTT
CDR3: CSAVKGQITEAFF

J: TRBJ1-1
D: TRBD1
size: few
V: TRBV11-2
DNA: TGTGCCAGCAGCTTATTGGGACAGGGGTACACTGAAGCTTTCTTT
CDR3: CASSLLGQGYTEAFF

J: TRBJ2-5
D: -
size: few
V: TRBV7-8
DNA: TGTGCCAGCGGCTCCGGAACAGGGTCGGAGACCCAGTACTTC
CDR3: CASGSGTGSETQYF

J: TRBJ1-4
D: -
size: -
V: TRBV20-1
DNA: TGCAGTGCACAGCCCGGGGGAGCTAATGAAAAACTGTTTTTT
CDR3: CSAQPGGANEKLFF

J: TRBJ2-7
D: -
size: few
V: TRBV2
DNA: TGTGCCAGCAGTGTATACGGGGGAACCTACGAGCAGTACTTC
CDR3: CASSVYGGTYEQYF

J: TRBJ2-6
D: -
size: -
V: TRBV19
DNA: TGTGCCAGTAGCCACGATAGGGGGGGCCCTGGGGCCAACGTCCTGACTTTC
CDR3: CASSHDRGGPGANVLTF

J: TRBJ2-1
D: -
size: few
V: TRBV9
DNA: TGTGCCAGCAGCCCAGATGGGGCTGAGCAGTTCTTC
CDR3: CASSPDGAEQFF

J: TRBJ2-2
D: -
size: -
V: TRBV5-5
DNA: TGTGCCAGCAGCTTGGACGCGATTCGGACCGGGGAGCTGTTTTTT
CDR3: CASSLDAIRTGELFF

J: TRBJ1-4
D: -
size: -
V: TRBV6-5
DNA: TGTGCCAGCAGTTATGCTCGGGGTTTGGGGAAACTGTTTTTT
CDR3: CASSYARGLGKLFF

J: TRBJ2-7
D: TRBD2
size: -
V: TRBV5-1
DNA: TGCGCCAGCAGCTTGAACCCTAGCGGGATCAACGAGCAGTACTTC
CDR3: CASSLNPSGINEQYF

J: TRBJ1-5
D: TRBD1
size: few
V: TRBV6-2/TRBV6-3
DNA: TGTGCCAGCAGGGAGGGGACAGCTAATCAGCCCCAGCATTTT
CDR3: CASREGTANQPQHF

J: TRBJ2-7
D: -
size: many
V: TRBV29-1
DNA: TGCAGCGTTGCTGACGCTCCCTCCTACGAGCAGTACTTC
CDR3: CSVADAPSYEQYF

J: TRBJ2-5
D: -
size: few
V: TRBV5-1
DNA: TGCGCCAGCAGCAGAGGACAGGCGGAGGGGCAAGAGACCCAGTACTTC
CDR3: CASSRGQAEGQETQYF

J: TRBJ2-1
D: -
size: many
V: TRBV12-3/TRBV12-4
DNA: TGTGCCAGCAGCCCTAGACGGGCAGGGTACAATGAGCAGTTCTTC
CDR3: CASSPRRAGYNEQFF

J: TRBJ2-1
D: TRBD1
size: few
V: TRBV18
DNA: TGTGCCAGCTCACCCATCAAACAGGGGTACAATGAGCAGTTCTTC
CDR3: CASSPIKQGYNEQFF

J: TRBJ2-1
D: -
size: many
V: TRBV12-3/TRBV12-4
DNA: TGTGCCAGCAGCGGTGAGCCCCTGAGGGACAATGAGCAGTTCTTC
CDR3: CASSGEPLRDNEQFF

J: TRBJ2-2
D: -
size: -
V: TRBV5-2
DNA: TGTGCCATGGGCCTCGGGCTGAACACCGGGGAGCTGTTTTTT
CDR3: CAMGLGLNTGELFF

J: TRBJ1-5
D: TRBD1
size: -
V: TRBV20-1
DNA: TGCAGTGCTAGAGGACCAGGGGGCGAGGAGGAGCCCCAGCATTTT
CDR3: CSARGPGGEEEPQHF

J: TRBJ2-1
D: TRBD2
size: -
V: TRBV29-1
DNA: TGCAGCGTCAAAAGCGGGGGGGCTGTTAATGAGCAGTTCTTC
CDR3: CSVKSGGAVNEQFF

J: TRBJ2-2
D: -
size: -
V: TRBV5-1
DNA: TGCGCCAGCAGCTCGATCCCCGGGATTGGAGCCGGGGAGCTGTTTTTT
CDR3: CASSSIPGIGAGELFF

J: TRBJ2-3
D: -
size: many
V: TRBV7-2
DNA: TGTGCCAGCAGCTCCCTTAACCCCCCAGATACGCAGTATTTT
CDR3: CASSSLNPPDTQYF

J: TRBJ1-3
D: -
size: few
V: TRBV12-3/TRBV12-4
DNA: TGTGCCAGCAGCCAAGACATCGGAGACACCATATATTTT
CDR3: CASSQDIGDTIYF

J: TRBJ2-1
D: -
size: few
V: TRBV4-2
DNA: TGTGCCAGCAGCCAAGACGTCTACAATGAGCAGTTCTTC
CDR3: CASSQDVYNEQFF

J: TRBJ1-1
D: -
size: many
V: TRBV7-2
DNA: TGTGCCAGCAGCTTAAACACGGCTGAAGCTTTCTTT
CDR3: CASSLNTAEAFF

J: TRBJ1-1
D: TRBD1
size: -
V: TRBV12-3/TRBV12-4
DNA: TGTGCCAGCAGCCCGGGGCAGGGGGTGAAGGCTTTCTTT
CDR3: CASSPGQGVKAFF

J: TRBJ1-5
D: -
size: -
V: TRBV2
DNA: TGTGCCAGCAGTGATGGGGGGGGCAGCAATCAGCCCCAGCATTTT
CDR3: CASSDGGGSNQPQHF

J: TRBJ2-3
D: -
size: many
V: TRBV5-1
DNA: TGCGCCAGCAGGACGAACGGCGGGGCAGATACGCAGTATTTT
CDR3: CASRTNGGADTQYF

J: TRBJ2-7
D: -
size: many
V: TRBV5-1
DNA: TGCGCCAGCAGCTTGGATTGGAGTGGGGCCTCCGAGCAGTACTTC
CDR3: CASSLDWSGASEQYF

J: TRBJ1-1
D: -
size: -
V: TRBV5-1
DNA: TGCGCCAGCAGTGTGGACGGGGGCACTGAAGCTTTCTTT
CDR3: CASSVDGGTEAFF

J: TRBJ1-1
D: -
size: -
V: TRBV10-1
DNA: TGCGCCAGCAGTGAGTCCCAGGGGATGACTGAAGCTTTCTTT
CDR3: CASSESQGMTEAFF

J: TRBJ2-5
D: -
size: -
V: TRBV5-1
DNA: TGCGCCAGCAGCTTGCTCTCCCCCGGGGAGACCCAGTACTTC
CDR3: CASSLLSPGETQYF

J: TRBJ2-5
D: TRBD2
size: few
V: TRBV20-1
DNA: TGCAGTGCTCAGGACCCCGGGGGAGGGGAGACCCAGTACTTC
CDR3: CSAQDPGGGETQYF

J: TRBJ2-1
D: TRBD2
size: -
V: TRBV4-3
DNA: TGCGCCAGCAGCCAAGGTCCTCGGTCGGGGACTAGGAGGTACAATGAGCAGTTCTTC
CDR3: CASSQGPRSGTRRYNEQFF

J: TRBJ2-1
D: TRBD2
size: -
V: TRBV7-8
DNA: TGTGCCAGCAGCTTACCAGGGATGCGGGGGGATTCCTACAATGAGCAGTTCTTC
CDR3: CASSLPGMRGDSYNEQFF

J: TRBJ2-2
D: -
size: -
V: TRBV5-6
DNA: TGTGCCAGGAGCCCCGACGGGTTCGGGGAGCTGTTTTTT
CDR3: CARSPDGFGELFF

J: TRBJ2-5
D: -
size: few
V: TRBV6-6
DNA: TGTGCCAGCAGTTACCTGGGTGAGGGGGGCCAGTACTTC
CDR3: CASSYLGEGGQYF

J: TRBJ2-1
D: TRBD1
size: many
V: TRBV12-3/TRBV12-4
DNA: TGTGCCAGCAGTATTACAGGGGGCAATGAGCAGTTCTTC
CDR3: CASSITGGNEQFF

J: TRBJ1-2
D: -
size: few
V: TRBV12-3/TRBV12-4
DNA: TGTGCCAGCACCGTCAGGGGTGGGTACGGCTACACCTTC
CDR3: CASTVRGGYGYTF

J: TRBJ1-1
D: TRBD1
size: -
V: TRBV5-1
DNA: TGCGCCAGCAGCCCCTCACAGGGGTCCACTGAAGCTTTCTTT
CDR3: CASSPSQGSTEAFF